This T cell receptor beta chain was recorded in a study of blood T cell dynamics during melanoma immunotherapy. In the study overall: Patients with metastatic melanoma got pembrolizumab or nivolumab-ipilimumab as first-line care.

Sequencing used immunoSEQ multiplex PCR; TCRdb keeps in-frame clones, though not all of them. The sample includes 15,000 to 20,000 clones, less than 95% of them seen just once. J gave up 4 bases and V 6 bases, and 12 bases lay outside the gene matches. CDR3 length: 16 residues. Germline V gives CDR1 MNHEY, CDR2 SMNVEV (reference sequence). As to this clone: Its cognate antigen is unknown.

Whole-study results and caveats: Cell-free DNA CDR3 sequences most resembled the immune-effector CD8+ subset, which was also most clonal.

Time point of the sample: week 3, after first cycle of checkpoint inhibitor. One draw preceded checkpoint blockade; another followed its first cycle at week 3. This specimen consisted of effector memory CD8+ T cells from blood, obtained from a patient treated with checkpoint blockade. The receptor was derived from a human donor with melanoma. The rearrangement links TRBV27 to TRBJ2-1, with 7 bases aligning to TRBD2. This CDR3 reads CASSSPLADPYNEQFF. DNA of the CDR3: TGTGCCAGCAGCTCCCCTCTAGCGGATCCTTACAATGAGCAGTTCTTC.